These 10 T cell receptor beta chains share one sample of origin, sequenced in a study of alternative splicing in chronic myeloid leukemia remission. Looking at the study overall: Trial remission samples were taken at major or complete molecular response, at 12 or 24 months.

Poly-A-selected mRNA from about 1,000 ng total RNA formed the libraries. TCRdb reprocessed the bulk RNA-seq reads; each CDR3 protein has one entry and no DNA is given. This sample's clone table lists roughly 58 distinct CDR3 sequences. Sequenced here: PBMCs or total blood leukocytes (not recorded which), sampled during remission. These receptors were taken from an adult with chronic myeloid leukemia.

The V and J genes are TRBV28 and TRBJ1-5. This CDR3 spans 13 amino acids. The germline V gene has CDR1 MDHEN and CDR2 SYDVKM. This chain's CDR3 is CASGVGRNQPQHF.

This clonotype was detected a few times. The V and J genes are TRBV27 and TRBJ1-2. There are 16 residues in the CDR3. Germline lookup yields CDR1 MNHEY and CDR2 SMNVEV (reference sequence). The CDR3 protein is CASSLMGGAGEGGYTF.

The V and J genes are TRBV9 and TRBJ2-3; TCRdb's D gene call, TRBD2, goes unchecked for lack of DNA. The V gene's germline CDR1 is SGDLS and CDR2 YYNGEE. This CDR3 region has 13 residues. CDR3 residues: CASSTRQGKTQYF.

CDR3 sequence reads: CASSRPGQGYGYTF. The J gene is TRBJ1-2, the V gene TRBV7-8; TCRdb's assignment of TRBD1 cannot be checked, as there is no DNA. Germline CDR1 SGHVS, CDR2 FQNEAQ. The CDR3 sequence is 14 residues long.

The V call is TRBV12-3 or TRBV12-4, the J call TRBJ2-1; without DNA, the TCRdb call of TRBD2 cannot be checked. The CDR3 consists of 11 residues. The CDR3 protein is CASIQAGESFF.

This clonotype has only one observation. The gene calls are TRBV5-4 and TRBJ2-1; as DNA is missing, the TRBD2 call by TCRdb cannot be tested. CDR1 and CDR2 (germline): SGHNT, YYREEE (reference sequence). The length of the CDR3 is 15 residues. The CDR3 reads CASSSLSGRFHEQFF. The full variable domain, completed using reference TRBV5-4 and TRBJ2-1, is ETGVTQSPTHLIKTRGQQVTLRCSSQSGHNTVSWYQQALGQGPQFIFQYYREEENGRGNFPPRFSGLQFPNYSSELNVNALELDDSALYLCASSSLSGRFHEQFFGPGTRLTVL.

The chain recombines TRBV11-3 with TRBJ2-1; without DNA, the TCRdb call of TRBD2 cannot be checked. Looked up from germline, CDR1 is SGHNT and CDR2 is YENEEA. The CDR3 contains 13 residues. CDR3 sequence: CASSFSGYNEQFF.

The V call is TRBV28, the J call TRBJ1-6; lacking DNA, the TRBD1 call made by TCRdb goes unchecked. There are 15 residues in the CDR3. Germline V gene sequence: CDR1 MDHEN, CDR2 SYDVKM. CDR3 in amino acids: CASSRTGEFTWPLHF.

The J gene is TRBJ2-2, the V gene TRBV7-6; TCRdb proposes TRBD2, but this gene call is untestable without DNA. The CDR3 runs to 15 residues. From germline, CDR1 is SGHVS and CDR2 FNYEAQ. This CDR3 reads CASSWIAANTGELFF.

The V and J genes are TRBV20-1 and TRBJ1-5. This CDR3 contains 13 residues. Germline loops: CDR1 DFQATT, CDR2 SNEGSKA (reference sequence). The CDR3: CSARDQLQEPQHF.